Listed below are T cell receptor beta chains from one sample, sequenced in a study of blood T cell repertoires in COVID-19. Repertoires were generated with immunoSEQ multiplex PCR, while TCRdb's copy carries only in-frame clones and drops some. The table records about 360,000 clones, around 90% of them present only once. Input material: PBMCs or T cells enriched from blood (not recorded which). Every receptor here comes from a woman aged 40 to 50 with acute COVID-19. The CDR3 runs from the conserved cysteine through the conserved F or W. D genes are given only for firm matches. Not every row has a clone size; where given, it reads once, few, many or a size class.

V gene	clone size	D gene	J gene	CDR3 DNA	CDR3 protein
TRBV7-2	NA	TRBD1	TRBJ2-7	TGTGCCAGCAGCTTAACCGGGACAGCCTACGAGCAGTACTTC	CASSLTGTAYEQYF
TRBV20-1	NA	NA	TRBJ1-1	TGCAGTGCTAGTCGGTACACTGAAGCTTTCTTT	CSASRYTEAFF
TRBV9	NA	TRBD2	TRBJ2-1	TGTGCCAGCAGCCCATCCGGGACTAGTGCCTACAATGAGCAGTTCTTC	CASSPSGTSAYNEQFF
TRBV10-3	NA	TRBD1	TRBJ1-2	TGTGCCATCAGTGAGTCGGACAGGGATCACGACTATGGCTACACCTTC	CAISESDRDHDYGYTF
TRBV5-1	few	NA	TRBJ1-2	TGCGCCAGCAGCTTAACACAGGGACCCCTTTATGGCTACACCTTC	CASSLTQGPLYGYTF
TRBV5-1	NA	NA	TRBJ1-1	TGCGCCAGCAGCTTGACGGGGTTAGACACTGAAGCTTTCTTT	CASSLTGLDTEAFF
TRBV20-1	NA	TRBD1	TRBJ1-4	TGCAGTGCTAGTACGTGGGGACAGGCAACTAATGAAAAACTGTTTTTT	CSASTWGQATNEKLFF
TRBV25-1	few	TRBD1	TRBJ1-3	TGTGCCAGCAGTGAATGGGGACAGGCCGTAGGCACCATATATTTT	CASSEWGQAVGTIYF
TRBV5-1	NA	TRBD1	TRBJ2-2	TGCGCCAGCAGCCTGAGGACAGGCGATAACACCGGGGAGCTGTTTTTT	CASSLRTGDNTGELFF
TRBV29-1	NA	NA	TRBJ1-2	TGCAGCACCCCGGGGAGAGAGGGCTACACCTTC	CSTPGREGYTF
TRBV3-1/TRBV3-2	NA	NA	TRBJ2-7	TGTGCCAGCAGCCAAGACCCAGGACAGACCTACGAGCAGTACTTC	CASSQDPGQTYEQYF
TRBV27	NA	NA	TRBJ1-2	TGTGCCAGCGGTCCATTTGGACAGATCTATGGCTACACCTTC	CASGPFGQIYGYTF
TRBV29-1	few	NA	TRBJ1-2	TGCAGTGCAGAACTATGGGGCGCCGCCTACACCTTC	CSAELWGAAYTF
TRBV5-1	NA	NA	TRBJ2-5	TGCGCCAGCAGCCTGAGGGTAGCGGAAGAGACCCAGTACTTC	CASSLRVAEETQYF
TRBV5-4	few	TRBD2	TRBJ2-2	TGTGCCAGCAGCCCGACTAGCGGGGGGAACACCGGGGAGCTGTTTTTT	CASSPTSGGNTGELFF
TRBV30	NA	TRBD2	TRBJ2-1	TGTGCCTGGAGTGTACTGAGCGGGGGGGCGAGGGAGCAGTTCTTC	CAWSVLSGGAREQFF
TRBV2	once	NA	TRBJ1-1	TGTGCCAGCCGAGGCAGATTAAACACTGAAGCTTTCTTT	CASRGRLNTEAFF
TRBV27	once	TRBD1	TRBJ2-7	TGTGCCAGCAGTCTCGGACAGGGTAGCTACGAGCAGTACTTC	CASSLGQGSYEQYF
TRBV19	NA	NA	TRBJ1-6	TGTGCCAGTAGGAGTAGGGAGGTAAATTCACCCCTCCACTTT	CASRSREVNSPLHF
TRBV9	NA	NA	TRBJ2-1	TGTGCCAGCAGTGGCAGGTTTTCTCGTTACCCCACCGGGGATGAGCAGTTCTTC	CASSGRFSRYPTGDEQFF
TRBV5-1	NA	NA	TRBJ2-3	TGCGCCAGCAGCTTGGGTGGGCGGGCCATCACAGATACGCAGTATTTT	CASSLGGRAITDTQYF
TRBV4-1	NA	NA	TRBJ2-1	TGCGCCAGCAGCCAACCAGCGGCCCGCTCCTACAATGAGCAGTTCTTC	CASSQPAARSYNEQFF
TRBV6-1	NA	NA	TRBJ1-6	TGTGCCAGCAGTGAAGCGTCGGCGGTTAATTCACCCCTCCACTTT	CASSEASAVNSPLHF
TRBV5-4	NA	NA	TRBJ2-7	TGTGCCAGCAGCTTGGTAGGGGAAGGCCACGAGCAGTACTTC	CASSLVGEGHEQYF
TRBV30	once	TRBD1	TRBJ1-5	TGTGCCTGGAGTGTACAGGGGGGACAGCCCCAGCATTTT	CAWSVQGGQPQHF
TRBV9	NA	TRBD2	TRBJ2-1	TGTGCCTCTGCGGGGGACTACAATGAGCAGTTCTTC	CASAGDYNEQFF
TRBV5-1	few	TRBD1	TRBJ2-2	TGCGCCAGCAGTTACGGGACAGCTCTCAACACCGGGGAGCTGTTTTTT	CASSYGTALNTGELFF
TRBV5-1	NA	TRBD1	TRBJ1-1	TGCGCCAGCCAAACGACAGGGGACACTGAAGCTTTCTTT	CASQTTGDTEAFF
TRBV27	NA	TRBD1	TRBJ1-3	TGTGCCAGCAGTTTATTCGGTACAGGGGATGGAAACACCATATATTTT	CASSLFGTGDGNTIYF
TRBV10-2	NA	NA	TRBJ1-1	TGCGCCAGCAGTGAGTCGTTCGGGAACACTGAAGCTTTCTTT	CASSESFGNTEAFF
TRBV27	NA	TRBD1	TRBJ1-2	TGTGCCAGCAGTCACCGGGACAGCTACTATGGCTACACCTTC	CASSHRDSYYGYTF
TRBV3-1/TRBV3-2	NA	NA	TRBJ1-3	TGTGCCAGCAACAAGAGACAAGGCTCTGGAAACACCATATATTTT	CASNKRQGSGNTIYF
TRBV29-1	NA	NA	TRBJ1-1	TGCAGCGTTGAGGGCGGGGACACTGAAGCTTTCTTT	CSVEGGDTEAFF
TRBV5-4	NA	TRBD1	TRBJ2-3	TGTGCCAGCAGCTTGGGCCCGGACAGGGGTACAGATACGCAGTATTTT	CASSLGPDRGTDTQYF
TRBV6-5	NA	TRBD1	TRBJ1-4	TGTGCCAGCAGTTACCGAGGTCGTCAGGGGGGTGAAAAACTGTTTTTT	CASSYRGRQGGEKLFF
TRBV6-5	NA	TRBD1	TRBJ1-2	TGTGCCAGCATTCCCGACAGGGGGACCGGCTACACCTTC	CASIPDRGTGYTF
TRBV4-1	NA	TRBD2	TRBJ2-1	TGCGCCAGCAGCCAACGGATACTTAGCGGGGGGGCCAATGAGCAGTTCTTC	CASSQRILSGGANEQFF
TRBV19	NA	TRBD1	TRBJ1-6	TGTGCCAGTAGTATGGGACAGGGGGCCGAGGCACCCCTCCACTTT	CASSMGQGAEAPLHF
TRBV19	NA	NA	TRBJ1-6	TGTGCCAGTAGTATAGGGGCCATCTATAATTCACCCCTCCACTTT	CASSIGAIYNSPLHF
TRBV24-1	NA	TRBD1	TRBJ1-2	TGTGCCACCAGTGATACTTCCGGGGGACAGTTCTATGGCTACACCTTC	CATSDTSGGQFYGYTF
TRBV5-6	NA	TRBD2	TRBJ2-2	TGTGCCAGCAGCCGAATTCTAGCGGGGCTCAACTCGGGGGAGCTGTTTTTT	CASSRILAGLNSGELFF
TRBV21-1	NA	NA	TRBJ2-1	TGTGCCAGCAGCAAAGAATTGGAACTAGCCAGATACTACAATGAGCAGTTCTTC	CASSKELELARYYNEQFF
TRBV6-5	NA	TRBD1	TRBJ1-1	TGTGCCAGCAGCGCCTATACAGGGGTTGAAGCTTTCTTT	CASSAYTGVEAFF
TRBV7-2	NA	TRBD2	TRBJ2-1	TGTGCCAGCAGACCGGGGGGCTCCTACAATGAGCAGTTCTTC	CASRPGGSYNEQFF
TRBV6-5	NA	TRBD1	TRBJ2-7	TGTGCCAGCAGTTCCGCAGGACAGGGGGAATACGAGCAGTACTTC	CASSSAGQGEYEQYF
TRBV7-2	NA	NA	TRBJ1-6	TGTGCCAGCATGGGGGGGGCAGATAGGAATTCACCCCTCCACTTT	CASMGGADRNSPLHF
TRBV5-4	NA	TRBD2	TRBJ2-3	TGTGCCAGCAGCTCTAGCGGGGGGCGCACAGATACGCAGTATTTT	CASSSSGGRTDTQYF
TRBV9	NA	TRBD1	TRBJ1-5	TGTGCCAGCAGCACAACAGGGGTGGGGAATCAGCCCCAGCATTTT	CASSTTGVGNQPQHF